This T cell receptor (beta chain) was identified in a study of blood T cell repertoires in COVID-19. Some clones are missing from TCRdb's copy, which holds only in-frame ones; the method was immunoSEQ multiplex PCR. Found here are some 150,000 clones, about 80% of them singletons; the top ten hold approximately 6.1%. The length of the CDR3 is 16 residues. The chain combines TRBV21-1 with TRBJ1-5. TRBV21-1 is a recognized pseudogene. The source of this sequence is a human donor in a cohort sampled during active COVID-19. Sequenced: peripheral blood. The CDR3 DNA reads TGTGCCAGCAGCAAAAGACTTTCCAAAAGCAATCAGCCCCAGCATTTT. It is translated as CASSKRLSKSNQPQHF.